The 13 T cell receptor beta chains below come from one sample, sequenced in a study of cytomegalovirus exposure and HLA in healthy donors. Primers: 60 Vbeta forward and 13 Jbeta reverse. Profiling relied on immunoSEQ multiplex PCR, and the TCRdb table lists in-frame clones only, not all of them. The table has some 210,000 clones, about 80% seen once. Sequencing input: PBMCs. These receptors were collected from a woman in her 50s in good health and CMV-seropositive.

The chain is built from TRBV5-1 and TRBJ2-3; no firm D call. V dropped 4 bases and J dropped 5 bases, with 14 bases sitting between them. The germline V gene has CDR1 SGHRS and CDR2 YFSETQ. There are 14 residues in the CDR3. CDR3 loop: CASSIGAVEDTQYF. The CDR3 DNA reads as TGCGCCAGCAGCATTGGAGCAGTCGAAGATACGCAGTATTTT.

The V call is TRBV9, the J call TRBJ2-3; D uncertain. The germline V and J ends were trimmed by 0 bases and 6 bases, with 14 bases remaining between them. Germline assignment: CDR1 SGDLS and CDR2 YYNGEE. CDR3 length equals 15 residues. In DNA, the CDR3 is TGTGCCAGCAGCGTAGGGTACTACGGGTCGGATACGCAGTATTTT. It specifies CASSVGYYGSDTQYF.

This clone turned up a few times. The chain recombines TRBV6-5 with TRBJ2-1; a weak D match, TRBD1 (6 bases). This CDR3 has 13 residues. Germline V lookup: CDR1 MNHEY, CDR2 SVGAGI. The V and J ends lost 3 bases and 7 bases respectively, with 10 bases between them. The CDR3 region is CASSYRTENEQFF. The CDR3 bases are TGTGCCAGCAGTTATCGGACAGAGAATGAGCAGTTCTTC.

The rearrangement uses TRBV5-1 and TRBJ2-5; D is possibly TRBD1 (6 bases). The CDR3 length is 15 residues. The V and J ends lost 0 bases and 2 bases respectively, with 11 bases between them. The V gene's germline CDR1 is SGHRS and CDR2 YFSETQ. CDR3 in DNA: TGCGCCAGCAGCTTGGTGATGACAGGTCAAGAGACCCAGTACTTC. As protein: CASSLVMTGQETQYF.

This clone came up a few times. The chain employs TRBV30 and TRBJ2-1; perhaps TRBD1 as D (7 bases). Per germline, CDR1 GTSNPN and CDR2 SVGIG (reference sequence). Trimming took 0 bases from V and 7 from J, leaving 13 bases between them. The CDR3 length is 14 residues. DNA of the CDR3: TGTGCCTGGAGTGTTCCGGCAGGGGGGAATGAGCAGTTCTTC. Protein product: CAWSVPAGGNEQFF.

The rearrangement links TRBV7-2 to TRBJ2-1; 7 bases map to TRBD1. The ends lost 0 bases at V and 8 bases at J; junction bases unmatched: 4. CDR1 and CDR2 from the germline V gene are SGHTA and FQGNSA. The CDR3 covers 14 residues. This chain's CDR3 is CASSLAHRGYEQFF. DNA of the CDR3: TGTGCCAGCAGCTTAGCACACAGGGGCTATGAGCAGTTCTTC. Supplemented by reference TRBV7-2 and TRBJ2-1, the full variable domain reads GAGVSQSPSNKVTEKGKDVELRCDPISGHTALYWYRQSLGQGLEFLIYFQGNSAPDKSGLPSDRFSAERTGGSVSTLTIQRTQQEDSAVYLCASSLAHRGYEQFFGPGTRLTVL.

The rearrangement uses TRBV6-5 and TRBJ1-3; 7 bases are a match to TRBD1. The CDR3 covers 16 residues. The trim removed 4 bases at V and 1 base at J, leaving 7 bases unmatched. CDR1 is MNHEY, CDR2 SVGAGI, per germline. This chain's CDR3 is CASSSDRRLSGNTIYF. CDR3 nucleotide sequence: TGTGCCAGCAGTTCGGACAGGCGCCTGTCTGGAAACACCATATATTTT.

The gene calls are TRBV19 and TRBJ2-2, with D possibly being TRBD2 (5 bases). V lost 5 bases and J lost 2, with 21 bases in between. This CDR3 comprises 18 residues. The V gene's germline CDR1 is LNHDA and CDR2 SQIVND (reference sequence). The CDR3 region is CASSLRRGNLPNTGELFF. CDR3 DNA sequence: TGTGCCAGTAGTCTACGAAGAGGGAACCTACCAAACACCGGGGAGCTGTTTTTT.

The J gene is TRBJ2-3, the V gene TRBV9; 7 bases map to TRBD2. The V segment lost 0 bases and the J segment 2 bases; nucleotides outside the gene matches: 6. CDR1 and CDR2 (germline): SGDLS, YYNGEE. CDR3 length equals 16 residues. CDR3 amino acids: CASSVDAGEYTDTQYF. The CDR3 DNA reads as TGTGCCAGCAGCGTAGATGCGGGGGAATACACAGATACGCAGTATTTT.

This rearrangement joins TRBV6-1 to TRBJ2-1; a possible D gene is TRBD2 (6 bases). With 6 bases removed from V and 10 bases from J, the gap between germline ends came to 10 bases. The CDR3 loop spans 11 amino acids. The V gene's germline CDR1 is MNHNS and CDR2 SASEGT. For the CDR3, the DNA is TGTGCCAGCAGGGGAGCGGGCGAGCAGTTCTTC. This translates into CASRGAGEQFF.

The J gene is TRBJ1-3, the V gene TRBV11-2; D ambiguous. Between the trimmed V and J ends, which lost 5 bases and 1 base, there was a span of 6 bases. This CDR3 contains 13 residues. Per the germline V gene, CDR1 is SGHAT and CDR2 is FQNNGV. This CDR3 reads CASSPLSGNTIYF. DNA for the CDR3: TGTGCCAGCAGCCCCCTTTCTGGAAACACCATATATTTT.

The chain employs TRBV5-6 and TRBJ2-7; D perhaps matches TRBD1 (6 bases). V dropped 4 bases and J dropped 5 bases, with 16 bases sitting between them. The CDR3 length is 14 residues. Germline V gene data show CDR1 as SGHDT and CDR2 as YYEEEE. In DNA form, the CDR3 reads TGTGCCAGCAGCCATGAAGTCAGGGGAAACGAGCAGTACTTC. Its protein is CASSHEVRGNEQYF.

The chain recombines TRBV18 with TRBJ1-6; D ambiguous. Germline-derived CDR1 and CDR2 are KGHSH and LQKENI. The V gene lost 2 bases and the J gene lost 0 bases, with 8 bases spanning the gap. The CDR3 has 16 residues. Written as DNA, the CDR3 is TGTGCCAGCTCACCAGAACAGAGCTCCTATAATTCACCCCTCCACTTT. Amino acid sequence: CASSPEQSSYNSPLHF.